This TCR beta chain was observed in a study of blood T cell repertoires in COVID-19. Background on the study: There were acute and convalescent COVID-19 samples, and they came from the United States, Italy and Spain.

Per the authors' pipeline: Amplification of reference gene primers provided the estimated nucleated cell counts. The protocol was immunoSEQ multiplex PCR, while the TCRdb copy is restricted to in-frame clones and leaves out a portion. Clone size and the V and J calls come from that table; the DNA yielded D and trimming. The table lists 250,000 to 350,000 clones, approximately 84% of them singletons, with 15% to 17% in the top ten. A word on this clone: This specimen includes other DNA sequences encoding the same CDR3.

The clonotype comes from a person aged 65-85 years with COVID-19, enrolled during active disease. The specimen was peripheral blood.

CDR3 bases: TGTGCCAGCAGCTCGACAGGGAGCTCCTACAATGAGCAGTTCTTC. It encodes CASSSTGSSYNEQFF. The genes are TRBV7-9 and TRBJ2-1, with 7 positions matching TRBD1. The V gene end was trimmed by 4 bases and the J gene end by 0 bases; junction bases not matched to a gene: 3. CDR1 is SEHNR, CDR2 FQNEAQ, per germline (reference sequence). The CDR3 spans 15 residues.